These 24 T cell receptor beta chains came from one sample sequenced in a study of response to subunit inactivated influenza vaccine. TCRdb re-derived calls from the RT-PCR reads in MiXCR, one entry per CDR3 protein. Of 500,000 or so distinct CDR3 sequences in the sample, approximately 9.9% were seen once. The sequenced sample was PBMCs from blood, obtained 45 days after vaccination. The source of these receptors is a man aged 50 to 59 who received an inactivated influenza vaccine.

About this clonotype: The limits of the CDR3 on the DNA are not certain, so only TCRdb's listed CDR3 is given. CDR3 amino acids: CASILGGQGWNTEALF. This chain links TRBV2 with TRBJ1-1; the tabulated D call, TRBD1, remains unverified against the DNA. The CDR3 has 16 amino acids, counting both end residues. Germline-derived CDR1 and CDR2 are SNHLY and FYNNEI.

This clonotype was recorded a few times. This chain's CDR3 is CASSQGWDRDYEQYF. As DNA, the CDR3 is TGTGCCAGCAGCCAAGGGTGGGACAGAGACTACGAGCAGTACTTC. This rearrangement joins TRBV3-1 to TRBJ2-7, with 7 bases lining up with TRBD1. V lost 1 base and J lost 3; bases outside the gene matches: 6. Per germline, CDR1 LGHDT and CDR2 YNNKEL (reference sequence). This CDR3 spans 15 amino acids.

The rearrangement uses TRBV5-5 and TRBJ1-2; TRBD1 is a possible D gene (6 bases). V lost 0 bases to trimming and J lost 4 bases, with 13 bases between them. This CDR3 is built from 15 residues. Germline CDR1 reads SGHKS; CDR2 reads YYEKEE (reference sequence). CDR3 region: CASSLEDRIPYGYTF. The DNA of the CDR3 is TGTGCCAGCAGCTTGGAGGACAGAATCCCCTATGGCTACACCTTC.

This clonotype came up a few times. The V and J genes are TRBV20-1 and TRBJ2-3; D possibly corresponds to TRBD1 (6 bases). Germline assignment: CDR1 DFQATT and CDR2 SNEGSKA (reference sequence). The germline V and J ends were trimmed by 6 bases and 0 bases, with 16 bases remaining between them. The CDR3 extends over 15 amino acids. The DNA for the CDR3 is TGCAGTGCCGAAGATCACAGGGTTAGCACAGATACGCAGTATTTT. Residues: CSAEDHRVSTDTQYF.

A few counts support this clonotype. The V and J genes are TRBV15 and TRBJ2-3; 9 bases line up with TRBD1. The length of the CDR3 is 17 residues. Germline CDR1 and CDR2: LNHNV and YYDKDF (reference sequence). The V gene end was trimmed by 0 bases and the J gene end by 6 bases; junction bases not matched to a gene: 10. In DNA, the CDR3 is TGTGCCACCAGCAGAGATCGAAGGACAGGGGCACGGGATACGCAGTATTTT. Amino acids: CATSRDRRTGARDTQYF.

This clonotype has a count of ten or more. The V gene is TRBV29-1, the J gene TRBJ2-1, with D perhaps matching TRBD1 (6 bases). The CDR3 totals 13 residues. From germline, CDR1 is SQVTM and CDR2 ANQGSEA. Deletions cut 4 bases from V and 2 bases from J, with 9 bases between. CDR3 sequence: CSVAQGPYNEQFF. Written as DNA, the CDR3 is TGCAGCGTTGCACAGGGACCCTACAATGAGCAGTTCTTC.

The sample holds a few counts of this clonotype. The chain combines TRBV6-5 with TRBJ2-7, with TRBD1 matching over 7 bases. CDR1 and CDR2 from the germline V gene are MNHEY and SVGAGI. This CDR3 is 14 amino acids long. The V gene end was trimmed by 3 bases and the J gene end by 7 bases; junction bases not matched to a gene: 9. The CDR3 protein is CASSYYKGAREQYF. The CDR3 nucleotides read TGTGCCAGCAGTTATTATAAGGGGGCGCGGGAGCAGTACTTC.

The chain employs TRBV6-2 or TRBV6-3 and TRBJ2-5; D might be TRBD2 (6 bases). The ends were cut back, 5 bases at V and 4 bases at J, with 17 bases in the middle. This CDR3 contains 15 residues. Per the germline V gene, CDR1 is MNHEY and CDR2 is SVGEGT. The CDR3 region is CASSGGLGRGETQYF. The CDR3 coding sequence is TGTGCCAGCAGTGGAGGGCTAGGAAGAGGAGAGACCCAGTACTTC.

This clonotype was detected a few times. This chain joins TRBV14 and TRBJ2-1; 11 positions match TRBD1. The CDR3 is 15 residues long. V dropped 4 bases and J dropped 2; count of bases not matched to a gene: 1. Germline assignment: CDR1 SGHDN and CDR2 FVKESK. In DNA form, the CDR3 reads TGTGCCAGCAGCCGGACAGGGGGCGCCTACAATGAGCAGTTCTTC. Translation gives CASSRTGGAYNEQFF.

This clonotype showed up many times. The rearrangement uses TRBV7-2 and TRBJ2-1; unclear D gene. The V gene's germline CDR1 is SGHTA and CDR2 FQGNSA. This CDR3 contains 15 residues. V lost 1 base and J lost 2, with 9 bases in between. The CDR3 region has the DNA TGTGCCAGCAGCTTAGAACTGAACCCCTACAATGAGCAGTTCTTC. It translates to CASSLELNPYNEQFF.

The J gene is TRBJ2-7, the V gene TRBV12-3 or TRBV12-4; 9 bases fit TRBD2. The ends lost 4 bases at V and 0 bases at J; junction bases unmatched: 1. This CDR3 has 14 residues. CDR3 region: CASSSSGDSYEQYF. For the CDR3, the DNA is TGTGCCAGCAGTTCTAGCGGGGACTCCTACGAGCAGTACTTC.

This clonotype has more than one count but fewer than ten. The chain combines TRBV11-1 with TRBJ2-7, with 16 bases matching TRBD2. The ends lost 6 bases at V and 3 bases at J; junction bases unmatched: 14. Looked up from germline, CDR1 is SGHAT and CDR2 is FQDESV (reference sequence). This CDR3 is 19 amino acids long. This chain's CDR3 is CASSTAGTSGGGLVYEQYF. The CDR3 bases are TGTGCCAGCAGTACGGCCGGGACTAGCGGGGGGGGACTAGTCTACGAGCAGTACTTC.

This clonotype turned up a few times. The chain carries TRBV5-1 and TRBJ2-7; the match to TRBD1 covers 12 bases. V lost 3 bases and J lost 1; bases outside the gene matches: 11. The CDR3 covers 18 residues. CDR1 SGHRS and CDR2 YFSETQ come from the germline V gene. The CDR3 DNA sequence: TGCGCCAGCAGCTCTCCGGGACAGGGGGCGCGGGGATCCTACGAGCAGTACTTC. It specifies CASSSPGQGARGSYEQYF.

This clonotype appeared many times. The genes are TRBV12-3 or TRBV12-4 and TRBJ2-3; D gene unclear. This CDR3 has 16 residues. V shed 0 bases and J shed 0 bases, with 10 bases lying between them. The CDR3 bases are TGTGCCAGCAGTTTAGCGCTCTCACTGAGCACAGATACGCAGTATTTT. Protein: CASSLALSLSTDTQYF.

This clonotype has a count of ten or more. The chain uses TRBV6-5 and TRBJ2-7; 16 bases fit TRBD2. The CDR3 is 18 amino acids. Germline V gene lookup returns CDR1 MNHEY and CDR2 SVGAGI. Losses at the gene ends were 0 bases for V and 5 bases for J; bases not matched to a gene: 7. This chain's CDR3 is CASSYSLQGLAGGNEQYF. CDR3 DNA sequence: TGTGCCAGCAGTTACTCATTGCAGGGACTAGCGGGAGGGAACGAGCAGTACTTC.

The V and J genes are TRBV11-2 and TRBJ2-7; TRBD1 matches at 8 bases. CDR1 and CDR2 from the germline V gene are SGHAT and FQNNGV. The trim removed 10 bases at V and 6 bases at J, leaving 5 bases unmatched. CDR3 length: 11 residues. The CDR3 protein is CATSGTGEQYF. In DNA, the CDR3 is TGTGCCACCTCGGGGACAGGCGAGCAGTACTTC.

This clonotype occurred a few times. The chain is built from TRBV24-1 and TRBJ2-5, with a possible D match to TRBD2 (6 bases). There are 13 residues in the CDR3. The V end lost 4 bases, the J end lost 5 bases, and 10 bases lay between the germline ends. Germline-derived CDR1 and CDR2 are KGHDR and SFDVKD. The CDR3 nucleotides are TGTGCCACCAGTGACTATCGGGGGGAGACCCAGTACTTC. Its translation is CATSDYRGETQYF.

This clonotype was seen ten or more times. The chain joins TRBV7-2 to TRBJ1-4, with 8 bases identical to TRBD1. Looked up from germline, CDR1 is SGHTA and CDR2 is FQGNSA. The CDR3 is 14 residues long. Trimming removed 5 bases from V and 4 bases from J; junction bases left unmatched: 3. In nucleotides, the CDR3 is TGTGCCAGCAGCAATACAGGGGGTAATGAAAAACTGTTTTTT. This sequence encodes CASSNTGGNEKLFF. The entire variable domain, with the rest obtained from reference TRBV7-2 and TRBJ1-4, is as follows: GAGVSQSPSNKVTEKGKDVELRCDPISGHTALYWYRQSLGQGLEFLIYFQGNSAPDKSGLPSDRFSAERTGGSVSTLTIQRTQQEDSAVYLCASSNTGGNEKLFFGSGTQLSVL.

This clonotype was seen only a few times. CDR3 DNA: TGTGCCAGCAGCTACCGGGAGGGCGGGGAGCTGTTTTTT. Translation: CASSYREGGELFF. This sequence joins TRBV12-3 or TRBV12-4 and TRBJ2-2, with TRBD2 matching 8 bases. The CDR3 consists of 13 residues. J lost 7 bases, V lost 6 bases, and 4 bases had no gene match.

This clonotype was found a few times. The chain combines TRBV10-3 with TRBJ2-1, with 8 positions matching TRBD2. V lost 5 bases to trimming and J lost 4 bases; unmatched junction nucleotides: 4. Germline CDR1 reads ENHRY; CDR2 reads SYGVKD. The CDR3 has 14 amino acids. The CDR3 nucleotides are TGTGCCATCAGTAGCGGGAGCCGTTACAATGAGCAGTTCTTC. This codes for CAISSGSRYNEQFF.

V and J are TRBV9 and TRBJ2-1, with TRBD2 matching over 7 bases. CDR3 length equals 14 residues. Per the germline V gene, CDR1 is SGDLS and CDR2 is YYNGEE. V shed 4 bases and J 0 bases; nucleotides not matched to a gene: 1. The CDR3: CASSRTSSYNEQFF. Here the CDR3 DNA reads TGTGCCAGCAGCCGGACTAGCTCCTACAATGAGCAGTTCTTC. The whole variable domain, remainder taken from reference TRBV9 and TRBJ2-1, is DSGVTQTPKHLITATGQRVTLRCSPRSGDLSVYWYQQSLDQGLQFLIQYYNGEERAKGNILERFSAQQFPDLHSELNLSSLELGDSALYFCASSRTSSYNEQFFGPGTRLTVL.

The table lists this clonotype with a few counts. The chain recombines TRBV6-2 or TRBV6-3 with TRBJ2-1; tentatively, D is TRBD1 or TRBD2 (5 bases each). Per germline, CDR1 MNHEY and CDR2 SVGEGT. The CDR3 totals 11 residues. Deletions cut 6 bases from V and 14 bases from J, with 14 bases between. As DNA, the CDR3 is TGTGCCAGCAGGAGTGGGACGTCGGAGTTCTTC. Amino acid sequence: CASRSGTSEFF.

Written as DNA, the CDR3 is TGTGCCACCGCCCTGGGACAGGGTCACTATGGCTACACCTTC. It yields the protein CATALGQGHYGYTF. V gene TRBV12-3 or TRBV12-4 combines with J gene TRBJ1-2; TRBD1 agrees at 9 bases. The V segment lost 10 bases and the J segment 3 bases; nucleotides outside the gene matches: 9. The CDR3 spans 14 residues.

The chain is built from TRBV5-1 and TRBJ2-7; D is uncertain. CDR3 length equals 16 residues. Trimming removed 4 bases from V and 0 bases from J, with 17 bases in between. Germline V gene lookup returns CDR1 SGHRS and CDR2 YFSETQ. This chain's CDR3 is CASSPRPQPSSYEQYF. Written as DNA, the CDR3 is TGCGCCAGCAGCCCCCGCCCGCAGCCTAGCTCCTACGAGCAGTACTTC.